These T cell receptor beta chains were read from a single sample in a study of control samples from healthy donors and cancer patients. Method: immunoSEQ multiplex PCR; TCRdb's copy keeps in-frame clones and lacks some. Here the sample spans 73,000 or so clones, more than 85% being singletons. Sequenced: blood. These receptors were taken from a woman aged 45-65 years in good health. Both conserved end residues are part of each CDR3. Fields, in order: clone size, V gene, D gene, J gene, CDR3 DNA, CDR3 protein. A D gene is named only where the DNA matches it firmly. The listing skips clone size in some rows; elsewhere it reads once, few, many or a size class.

.,TRBV7-9,.,TRBJ2-7,TGTGCCAGCAGCTTCTTTCGGGGGCCGGCCGGGCAGTACTTC,CASSFFRGPAGQYF
.,TRBV5-8,TRBD1,TRBJ2-7,TGTGCCAGCAGGAACAGGGGGCAATACGAGCAGTACTTC,CASRNRGQYEQYF
.,TRBV12-3/TRBV12-4,.,TRBJ1-1,TGTGCCAGCAGTCGCTCCCCCACTGAAGCTTTCTTT,CASSRSPTEAFF
.,TRBV7-3,.,TRBJ2-5,TGTGCCAGCAGCCCCAGTGGTTATGAGACCCAGTACTTC,CASSPSGYETQYF
.,TRBV3-1/TRBV3-2,.,TRBJ1-3,TGTGCCAGCAGCCAAGACCGAAACTCTGGAAACACCATATATTTT,CASSQDRNSGNTIYF
.,TRBV27,TRBD1,TRBJ2-5,TGTGCCAGCAGTCCCCTCACAGGGACAGGTGAACAAGAGACCCAGTACTTC,CASSPLTGTGEQETQYF
.,TRBV9,.,TRBJ2-1,TGTGCCAGCAGCCTACGAAACCACAATGAGCAGTTCTTC,CASSLRNHNEQFF
.,TRBV3-1/TRBV3-2,TRBD2,TRBJ2-4,TGTGCCAGCAGCCAGACCCGGACTAGCGGGAGGGCCGTCTTC,CASSQTRTSGRAVF
.,TRBV2,TRBD2,TRBJ2-7,TGTGCCAGCATACCCGGGACTAGCGGGAGGGCCTACGAGCAGTACTTC,CASIPGTSGRAYEQYF
.,TRBV6-5,.,TRBJ1-1,TGTGCCAGCAGTCACGGCGGAAACACTGAAGCTTTCTTT,CASSHGGNTEAFF
once,TRBV10-3,TRBD1,TRBJ1-2,TGTGCCATCTGGGCAGGGGGCAATTTTGGCTACACCTTC,CAIWAGGNFGYTF
.,TRBV3-1/TRBV3-2,.,TRBJ1-5,TGTGCCAGCAGCCCTCTCCCCCTCCCGGGGCCTTCGCCCCAGCATTTT,CASSPLPLPGPSPQHF
once,TRBV19,.,TRBJ1-1,TGTGCCAGTAGAAAACAGGGACTGAACACTGAAGCTTTCTTT,CASRKQGLNTEAFF
.,TRBV24-1,.,TRBJ2-1,TGTGCCACCAGTGATTTAAGAGGACCAAGTCGAAATGAGCAGTTCTTC,CATSDLRGPSRNEQFF
.,TRBV6-5,.,TRBJ1-3,TGTGCCAGCAGCGACCGGAAGCTCTCTGGAAACACCATATATTTT,CASSDRKLSGNTIYF
.,TRBV7-8,TRBD1,TRBJ1-4,TGTGCCAGCAGCTCCTCGACCGGGACAGGGACCGGAAAACTGTTTTTT,CASSSSTGTGTGKLFF
.,TRBV29-1,.,TRBJ2-4,TGCAGCGTTGTTGGGGTTCTAGCCAAAAACATTCAGTACTTC,CSVVGVLAKNIQYF
.,TRBV19,.,TRBJ2-5,TGTGCCAGTAGTATAGGCGCGAGAGAGACCCAGTACTTC,CASSIGARETQYF
.,TRBV12-3/TRBV12-4,.,TRBJ2-1,TGTGCCAGCAGTTCTCACTCAGGAAATGAGCAGTTCTTC,CASSSHSGNEQFF
.,TRBV6-5,TRBD1,TRBJ2-7,TGTGCCAGCAGTTACGGGGACAGGTATCGGGAGGAGCAGTACTTC,CASSYGDRYREEQYF
.,TRBV18,.,TRBJ2-5,TGTGCCAGCTCGCCCTCAGGCAGCCAAGAGACCCAGTACTTC,CASSPSGSQETQYF
.,TRBV2,TRBD1,TRBJ1-4,TGTGCCAGCAGGCGAGGGACAGATGGAAAACTGTTTTTT,CASRRGTDGKLFF
.,TRBV18,TRBD2,TRBJ2-1,TGTGCCAGCTCACCCTCTAGCGGGAGGGTTGCCTACAATGAGCAGTTCTTC,CASSPSSGRVAYNEQFF
few,TRBV6-5,TRBD1,TRBJ1-2,TGTGCCAGCAGGCGGACAGGGCTTGGCTACACCTTC,CASRRTGLGYTF